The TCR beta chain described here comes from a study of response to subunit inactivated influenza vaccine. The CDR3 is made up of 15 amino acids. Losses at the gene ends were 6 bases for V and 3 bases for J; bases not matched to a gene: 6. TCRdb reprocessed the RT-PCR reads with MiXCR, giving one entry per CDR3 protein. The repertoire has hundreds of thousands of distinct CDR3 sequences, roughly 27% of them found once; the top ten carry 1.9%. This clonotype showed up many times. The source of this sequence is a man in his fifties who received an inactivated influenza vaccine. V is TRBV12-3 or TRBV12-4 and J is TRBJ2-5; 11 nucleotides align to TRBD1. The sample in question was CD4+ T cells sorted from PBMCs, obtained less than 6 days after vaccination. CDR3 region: CASSLGQGAKETQYF. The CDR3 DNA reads TGTGCCAGCAGCCTCGGACAGGGGGCGAAAGAGACCCAGTACTTC.